Listed here are 32 T cell receptor beta chains from one sample, sequenced in a study of blood T cell repertoires in COVID-19. The table came from immunoSEQ multiplex PCR; TCRdb's copy has only in-frame clones and leaves some out. The profile shows about 74,000 clones, about 83% of them singletons. The sample comprised peripheral blood. These receptors were obtained from a man between 65 and 85 years old with acute or convalescent COVID-19.

The chain links TRBV13 to TRBJ2-7; a weak D match, TRBD1 (6 bases). V dropped 6 bases and J dropped 0 bases, with 12 bases sitting between them. In germline, CDR1 is PRHDT, CDR2 FYEKMQ (reference sequence). The CDR3 is 14 amino acids. The CDR3 here is CASSLRGHSYEQYF. Written as DNA, the CDR3 is TGTGCCAGCAGTCTTCGGGGACACTCCTACGAGCAGTACTTC. Complete variable domain (other parts from reference TRBV13 and TRBJ2-7): AAGVIQSPRHLIKEKRETATLKCYPIPRHDTVYWYQQGPGQDPQFLISFYEKMQSDKGSIPDRFSAQQFSDYHSELNMSSLELGDSALYFCASSLRGHSYEQYFGPGTRLTVT.

V usage is TRBV5-8 and J usage is TRBJ1-1; D might be TRBD1 (5 bases). This CDR3 is 14 amino acids long. Trimming removed 4 bases from V and 0 bases from J, with 10 bases in between. Germline assignment: CDR1 SGHTS and CDR2 YDEGEE. CDR3 DNA sequence: TGTGCCAGCAGCCGGGGACTCTTGAACACTGAAGCTTTCTTT. Translating it yields CASSRGLLNTEAFF.

The rearrangement joins TRBV19 to TRBJ2-7; tentative D call: TRBD1 (5 bases). This CDR3 spans 13 amino acids. V was shortened by 5 bases and J by 6 bases, with 14 bases between the two germline ends. Germline V gives CDR1 LNHDA, CDR2 SQIVND (reference sequence). CDR3 nucleotide sequence: TGTGCCAGTAGTCCCACCCAGGGTATCGAGCAGTACTTC. Protein product: CASSPTQGIEQYF.

This chain uses TRBV5-1 with TRBJ1-3, with 7 nucleotides matching TRBD1. Per the germline V gene, CDR1 is SGHRS and CDR2 is YFSETQ. CDR3 size: 17 residues. The V and J ends lost 0 bases and 0 bases, in that order; junction bases with no gene match: 6. CDR3 bases: TGCGCCAGCAGCTTGGAGACAGGGAGTTACTCTGGAAACACCATATATTTT. It translates to CASSLETGSYSGNTIYF.

The DNA for the CDR3 is TGCGCCAGCAGCCAAGCCGCAGGAATGAACACCGGGGAGCTGTTTTTT. Translation: CASSQAAGMNTGELFF. The genes are TRBV4-3 and TRBJ2-2, with unresolved D. The V end lost 1 base, the J end lost 1 base, and 10 bases lay between the germline ends. Looked up from germline, CDR1 is LGHNA and CDR2 is YSLEER. The CDR3 loop spans 16 amino acids.

The chain links TRBV27 to TRBJ2-5; D perhaps matches TRBD1 (5 bases). Between the trimmed V and J ends, which lost 6 bases and 0 bases, there was a span of 14 bases. This CDR3 has 15 residues. Germline lookup yields CDR1 MNHEY and CDR2 SMNVEV (reference sequence). The CDR3 loop reads CASSPLQGNQETQYF. DNA of the CDR3: TGTGCCAGCAGCCCACTGCAGGGTAACCAAGAGACCCAGTACTTC.

The J gene is TRBJ2-3, the V gene TRBV6-5; D is possibly TRBD2 (5 bases). CDR1 is MNHEY and CDR2 is SVGAGI in the germline V gene. V lost 7 bases to trimming and J lost 1 base, with 15 bases between them. The CDR3 is made up of 15 amino acids. DNA of the CDR3: TGTGCCAGCACCCAAAGGAGGTTGGGCACAGATACGCAGTATTTT. This gives the protein CASTQRRLGTDTQYF.

The chain is built from TRBV9 and TRBJ2-5; a possible D gene is TRBD1 (5 bases). V gave up 4 bases and J gave up 4 bases, with 14 bases separating them. The CDR3 is made up of 14 amino acids. Germline values: CDR1 SGDLS, CDR2 YYNGEE. In DNA form, the CDR3 reads TGTGCCAGCAGCTCAATTGGGGCAGGAGAGACCCAGTACTTC. Translation gives CASSSIGAGETQYF.

This clone was counted once. The chain couples TRBV5-1 to TRBJ2-3; 8 positions match TRBD2. The germline V gene encodes CDR1 SGHRS and CDR2 YFSETQ. V gave up 0 bases and J gave up 4 bases; unmatched junction bases: 13. The CDR3 sequence is 18 residues long. The CDR3, as DNA: TGCGCCAGCAGCTTGGGGGCTCGGAGCGGGAGTACCCCAGATACGCAGTATTTT. Protein sequence: CASSLGARSGSTPDTQYF.

The rearrangement links TRBV2 to TRBJ1-4, with 7 bases fitting TRBD1. The CDR3 has 14 residues. CDR1 is SNHLY and CDR2 is FYNNEI in the germline V gene. V lost 8 bases, J lost 5 bases, and 8 bases stayed unmatched. CDR3 in amino acids: CASFKGGSNEKLFF. CDR3 sequence (DNA): TGTGCCAGCTTTAAAGGGGGCTCGAATGAAAAACTGTTTTTT.

The V call is TRBV28, the J call TRBJ2-7; TRBD1 matches 10 bases. The CDR3 is made up of 16 amino acids. V lost 6 bases to trimming and J lost 0 bases; unmatched junction nucleotides: 8. Germline lookup yields CDR1 MDHEN and CDR2 SYDVKM. CDR3 sequence (DNA): TGTGCCAGCAGCCCACTGGACAGGGGGGACTCCTACGAGCAGTACTTC. Translation: CASSPLDRGDSYEQYF. Full variable domain (missing parts from reference TRBV28 and TRBJ2-7): DVKVTQSSRYLVKRTGEKVFLECVQDMDHENMFWYRQDPGLGLRLIYFSYDVKMKEKGDIPEGYSVSREKKERFSLILESASTNQTSMYLCASSPLDRGDSYEQYFGPGTRLTVT.

The genes are TRBV6-4 and TRBJ1-1, with 9 bases that match TRBD1. CDR3 length equals 16 residues. Germline V CDR1 and CDR2: MRHNA, SNTAGT. V was clipped by 2 bases and J by 2 bases; unmatched bases: 6. The CDR3 reads CASSDPRDRVNTEAFF. The DNA for the CDR3 is TGTGCCAGCAGTGACCCCCGGGACAGGGTAAACACTGAAGCTTTCTTT.

This sequence joins TRBV28 and TRBJ1-5; the D gene is possibly TRBD1 (6 bases). The V gene lost 7 bases and the J gene lost 2 bases, with 15 bases spanning the gap. This CDR3 has 15 residues. Germline CDR1 MDHEN, CDR2 SYDVKM. The CDR3 coding sequence is TGTGCCAGCACCCAGGGGAGCAGAGGCAATCAGCCCCAGCATTTT. Translating gives CASTQGSRGNQPQHF.

The V gene is TRBV29-1, the J gene TRBJ2-5; 7 bases map to TRBD1. The CDR3 totals 12 residues. Germline loops: CDR1 SQVTM, CDR2 ANQGSEA. The V and J ends lost 8 bases and 2 bases, in that order; junction bases with no gene match: 5. The CDR3 nucleotides read TGCAGCTACAGACAGGGTCAAGAGACCCAGTACTTC. Amino acid sequence: CSYRQGQETQYF.

V is TRBV28 and J is TRBJ1-5; the D gene is possibly TRBD1 (6 bases). CDR1 is MDHEN and CDR2 is SYDVKM in the germline V gene. Trimming removed 5 bases at V and 6 bases at J, with 8 bases between. The CDR3 runs to 12 residues. The CDR3 coding sequence is TGTGCCAGCAGTCTACAGGGTCAGCCCCAGCATTTT. Encoded protein: CASSLQGQPQHF.

This rearrangement joins TRBV19 to TRBJ1-2; 9 nucleotides match TRBD1. The germline V gene has CDR1 LNHDA and CDR2 SQIVND (reference sequence). This CDR3 region has 16 residues. V was pared by 1 base and J by 4 bases, with 7 bases of the junction left unmatched. In nucleotides, the CDR3 is TGTGCCAGTAGTATAGCCGGGACAGGGTGGATCTATGGCTACACCTTC. Translated, it gives CASSIAGTGWIYGYTF.

V gene TRBV19 combines with J gene TRBJ2-7; 12 bases are a match to TRBD1. This CDR3 is built from 14 residues. V was clipped by 3 bases and J by 6 bases; unmatched bases: 3. Germline values: CDR1 LNHDA, CDR2 SQIVND (reference sequence). The CDR3 protein is CASSIRDRGREQYF. CDR3 DNA sequence: TGTGCCAGTAGTATCCGGGACAGGGGGCGCGAGCAGTACTTC.

V and J are TRBV5-1 and TRBJ1-1; 7 bases line up with TRBD1. This CDR3 comprises 16 residues. V was clipped by 5 bases and J by 2 bases; unmatched bases: 12. Germline assignment: CDR1 SGHRS and CDR2 YFSETQ. The CDR3 region has the DNA TGCGCCAGCAGAACGACAGGGTTTGGTTTTAACACTGAAGCTTTCTTT. Its protein is CASRTTGFGFNTEAFF.

V and J are TRBV5-5 and TRBJ1-6, with 7 positions matching TRBD1. Germline V gene sequence: CDR1 SGHKS, CDR2 YYEKEE (reference sequence). CDR3 length equals 15 residues. J lost 10 bases, V lost 0 bases, and 7 bases had no gene match. CDR3 bases: TGTGCCAGCAGCTTGGCTGACAGGGTGGGCTCACCCCTCCACTTT. This gives the protein CASSLADRVGSPLHF.

The rearrangement joins TRBV2 to TRBJ2-2; perhaps TRBD2 as D (5 bases). V lost 3 bases, J lost 4 bases, and 6 bases lay in between. CDR1 and CDR2 (germline): SNHLY, FYNNEI. The CDR3 length is 13 residues. CDR3 amino acids: CASSEGVTGELFF. The CDR3, as DNA: TGTGCCAGCAGTGAGGGAGTCACCGGGGAGCTGTTTTTT.

V usage is TRBV27 and J usage is TRBJ2-7, with 11 bases that match TRBD1. The V gene end was trimmed by 7 bases and the J gene end by 3 bases; junction bases not matched to a gene: 2. Germline CDR1 MNHEY, CDR2 SMNVEV (reference sequence). The CDR3 totals 13 residues. The CDR3 region is CASTGTGGYEQYF. The CDR3 DNA reads as TGTGCCAGCACCGGGACAGGGGGCTACGAGCAGTACTTC.

This chain links TRBV4-3 with TRBJ1-2; TRBD1 is a possible D gene (5 bases). Germline V gives CDR1 LGHNA, CDR2 YSLEER. The CDR3 is 14 amino acids. V gave up 1 base and J gave up 6 bases, with 12 bases separating them. The CDR3 coding sequence is TGCGCCAGCAGCCAAGGGGCCAGGGCGAATGGCTACACCTTC. Its protein product is CASSQGARANGYTF.

The chain uses TRBV7-9 and TRBJ2-7; 7 bases fit TRBD1. The CDR3 length is 14 residues. Per the germline V gene, CDR1 is SEHNR and CDR2 is FQNEAQ (reference sequence). Trimming cost V 2 bases and J 9 bases; bases outside gene matches: 10. Written as DNA, the CDR3 is TGTGCCAGCAGCTTACCACAGGGGAGAGACGCGCAGTACTTC. This encodes CASSLPQGRDAQYF.

The V gene is TRBV5-4, the J gene TRBJ2-7, with 7 bases fitting TRBD2. There are 18 residues in the CDR3. Germline-derived CDR1 and CDR2 are SGHNT and YYREEE (reference sequence). The trim removed 0 bases at V and 1 base at J, leaving 13 bases unmatched. CDR3 DNA: TGTGCCAGCAGCTTGGGACTAGCTGCCTCCGAAAATTCCTACGAGCAGTACTTC. As protein: CASSLGLAASENSYEQYF.

The genes are TRBV7-9 and TRBJ2-3; 13 bases are shared with TRBD2. V lost 5 bases to trimming and J lost 3 bases; unmatched junction nucleotides: 5. CDR1 SEHNR and CDR2 FQNEAQ come from the germline V gene (reference sequence). There are 16 residues in the CDR3. This CDR3 reads CASSRTSGSGTDTQYF. The CDR3 DNA sequence: TGTGCCAGCAGCCGGACTAGCGGGAGTGGTACAGATACGCAGTATTTT. The full variable domain, completed using reference TRBV7-9 and TRBJ2-3, is DTGVSQNPRHKITKRGQNVTFRCDPISEHNRLYWYRQTLGQGPEFLTYFQNEAQLEKSRLLSDRFSAERPKGSFSTLEIQRTEQGDSAMYLCASSRTSGSGTDTQYFGPGTRLTVL.

In this sample, this clone turned up a few times. The genes are TRBV7-2 and TRBJ1-2, with D unclear. The CDR3 has 14 amino acids. Germline V gives CDR1 SGHTA, CDR2 FQGNSA. The V end was cut by 3 bases, the J end by 7 bases, with 15 bases between. In nucleotides, the CDR3 is TGTGCCAGCAGCTTGTCCCATAGCCTATCTGGCTACACCTTC. It yields the protein CASSLSHSLSGYTF.

J is TRBJ2-2 and V is TRBV4-1, with D hard to call. Germline V lookup: CDR1 MGHRA, CDR2 YSYEKL. The CDR3 is 16 amino acids. Trimming pared 0 bases from V and 5 bases from J, leaving 13 bases between. This CDR3 reads CASSQDMRLLTGELFF. For the CDR3, the DNA is TGCGCCAGCAGCCAAGATATGAGACTGTTGACCGGGGAGCTGTTTTTT.

V and J are TRBV6-5 and TRBJ1-1; the D gene is possibly TRBD1 (6 bases). Germline V CDR1 and CDR2: MNHEY, SVGAGI. V dropped 6 bases and J dropped 3 bases, with 14 bases sitting between them. The CDR3 sequence is 14 residues long. The CDR3 nucleotides are TGTGCCAGCAGCCCCAGGGGACATCACACTGAAGCTTTCTTT. Its protein is CASSPRGHHTEAFF.

The gene calls are TRBV19 and TRBJ1-1; D possibly corresponds to TRBD1 (5 bases). Germline V CDR1 and CDR2: LNHDA, SQIVND (reference sequence). V was pared by 9 bases and J by 1 base, with 12 bases between. The CDR3 is made up of 13 amino acids. CDR3: CASLQERNTEAFF. CDR3 sequence (DNA): TGTGCCAGCCTACAGGAGAGGAACACTGAAGCTTTCTTT.

The rearrangement uses TRBV3-1 (or the pseudogene TRBV3-2) and TRBJ2-2; 7 bases match TRBD2. CDR3 length equals 17 residues. The V gene end was trimmed by 0 bases and the J gene end by 1 base; junction bases not matched to a gene: 5. The germline V gene has CDR1 LGHDT and CDR2 YNNKEL (reference sequence). CDR3 protein: CASSQDYASGNTGELFF. As DNA, the CDR3 is TGTGCCAGCAGCCAAGATTATGCTAGCGGGAACACCGGGGAGCTGTTTTTT.

CDR3 sequence reads: CASTHGGVGYTF. The CDR3 coding sequence is TGTGCCAGTACCCATGGAGGGGTCGGCTACACCTTC. The chain combines TRBV19 with TRBJ1-2; maybe TRBD1 (5 bases). There are 12 residues in the CDR3. V was shortened by 7 bases and J by 8 bases, with 14 bases between the two germline ends. Germline-derived CDR1 and CDR2 are LNHDA and SQIVND (reference sequence).

This clone was counted a few times. The chain uses TRBV4-1 and TRBJ2-7; 9 bases are shared with TRBD2. The CDR3 has 14 residues. The V gene end was trimmed by 4 bases and the J gene end by 0 bases; junction bases not matched to a gene: 1. Germline loops: CDR1 MGHRA, CDR2 YSYEKL. This CDR3 is CASSPLAGSYEQYF. CDR3 in DNA: TGCGCCAGCAGCCCACTAGCGGGCTCCTACGAGCAGTACTTC.